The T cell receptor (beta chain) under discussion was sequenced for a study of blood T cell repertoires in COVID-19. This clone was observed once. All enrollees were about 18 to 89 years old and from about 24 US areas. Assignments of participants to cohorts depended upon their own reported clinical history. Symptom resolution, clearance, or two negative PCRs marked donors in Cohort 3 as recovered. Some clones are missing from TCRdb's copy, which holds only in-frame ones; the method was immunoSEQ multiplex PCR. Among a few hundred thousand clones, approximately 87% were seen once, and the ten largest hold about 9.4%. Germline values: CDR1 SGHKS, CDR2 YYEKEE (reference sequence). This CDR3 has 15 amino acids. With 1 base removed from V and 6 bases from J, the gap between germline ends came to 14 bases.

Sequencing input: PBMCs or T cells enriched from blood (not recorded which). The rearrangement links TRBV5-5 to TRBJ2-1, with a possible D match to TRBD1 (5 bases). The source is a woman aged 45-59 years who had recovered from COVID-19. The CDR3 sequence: CASSLIGQGINEQFF. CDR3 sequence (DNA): TGTGCCAGCAGCTTGATTGGGCAGGGCATCAATGAGCAGTTCTTC.